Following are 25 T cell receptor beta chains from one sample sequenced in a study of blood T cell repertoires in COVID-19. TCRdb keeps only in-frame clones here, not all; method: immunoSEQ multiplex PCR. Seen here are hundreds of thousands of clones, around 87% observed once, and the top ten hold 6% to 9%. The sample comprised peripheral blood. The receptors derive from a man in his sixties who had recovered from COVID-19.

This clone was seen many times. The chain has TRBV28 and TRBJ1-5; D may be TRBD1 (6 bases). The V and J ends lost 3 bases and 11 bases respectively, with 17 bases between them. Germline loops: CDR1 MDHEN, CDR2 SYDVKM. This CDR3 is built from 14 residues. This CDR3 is CASSFRTVGLTQHF. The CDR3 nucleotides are TGTGCCAGCAGTTTTAGGACAGTCGGTCTGACCCAGCATTTT.

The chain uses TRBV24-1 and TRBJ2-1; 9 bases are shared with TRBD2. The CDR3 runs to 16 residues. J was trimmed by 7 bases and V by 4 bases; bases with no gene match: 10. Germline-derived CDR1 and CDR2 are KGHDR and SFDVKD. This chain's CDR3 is CATSDPIGGGGNEQFF. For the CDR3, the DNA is TGTGCCACCAGTGACCCGATCGGCGGGGGGGGAAATGAGCAGTTCTTC.

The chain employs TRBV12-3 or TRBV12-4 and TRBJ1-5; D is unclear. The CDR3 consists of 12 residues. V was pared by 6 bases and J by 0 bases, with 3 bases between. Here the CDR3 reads CASSRSNQPQHF. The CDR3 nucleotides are TGTGCCAGCAGCCGTAGCAATCAGCCCCAGCATTTT.

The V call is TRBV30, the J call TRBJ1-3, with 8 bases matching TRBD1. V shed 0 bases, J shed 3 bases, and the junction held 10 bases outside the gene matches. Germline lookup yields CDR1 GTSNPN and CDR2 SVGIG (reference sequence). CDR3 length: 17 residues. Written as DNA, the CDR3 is TGTGCCTGGAGTGTACAGGGGGGAAGCCAGATTGGAAACACCATATATTTT. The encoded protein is CAWSVQGGSQIGNTIYF.

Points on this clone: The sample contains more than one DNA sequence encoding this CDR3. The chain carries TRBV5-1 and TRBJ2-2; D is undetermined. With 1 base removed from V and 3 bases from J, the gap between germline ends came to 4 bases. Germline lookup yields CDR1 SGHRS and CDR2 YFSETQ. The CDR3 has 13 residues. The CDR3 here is CASSLRDTGELFF. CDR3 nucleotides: TGCGCCAGCAGCTTGCGTGACACCGGGGAGCTGTTTTTT.

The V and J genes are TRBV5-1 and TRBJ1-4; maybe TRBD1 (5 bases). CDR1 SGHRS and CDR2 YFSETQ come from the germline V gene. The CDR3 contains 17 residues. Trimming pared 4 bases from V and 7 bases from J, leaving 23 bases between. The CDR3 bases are TGCGCCAGCAGCCCTCAGACGGGGGGATACTTCGGTGAAAAACTGTTTTTT. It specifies CASSPQTGGYFGEKLFF.

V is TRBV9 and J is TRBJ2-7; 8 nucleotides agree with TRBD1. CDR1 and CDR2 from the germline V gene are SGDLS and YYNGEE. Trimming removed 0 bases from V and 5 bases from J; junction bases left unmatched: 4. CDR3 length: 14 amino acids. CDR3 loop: CASSVVGQGDEQYF. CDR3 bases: TGTGCCAGCAGCGTAGTTGGACAGGGTGACGAGCAGTACTTC.

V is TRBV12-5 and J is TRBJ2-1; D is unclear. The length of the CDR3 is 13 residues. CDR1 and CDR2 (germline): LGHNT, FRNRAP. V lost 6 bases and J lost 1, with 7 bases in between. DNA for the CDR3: TGTGCTAGTGGATATAATTCCTACAATGAGCAGTTCTTC. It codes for CASGYNSYNEQFF.

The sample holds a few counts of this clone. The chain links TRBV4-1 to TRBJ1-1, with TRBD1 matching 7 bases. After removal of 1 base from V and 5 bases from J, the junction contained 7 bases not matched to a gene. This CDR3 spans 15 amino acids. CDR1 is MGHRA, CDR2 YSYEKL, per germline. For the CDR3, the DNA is TGCGCCAGCAGCCAAGGTAGGCAGGGGGGTACTGAAGCTTTCTTT. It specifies CASSQGRQGGTEAFF.

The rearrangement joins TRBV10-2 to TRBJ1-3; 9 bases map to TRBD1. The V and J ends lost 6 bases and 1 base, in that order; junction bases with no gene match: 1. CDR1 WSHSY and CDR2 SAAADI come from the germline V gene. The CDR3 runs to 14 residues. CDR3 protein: CASRGTGSGNTIYF. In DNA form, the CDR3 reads TGCGCCAGCAGAGGGACAGGGTCTGGAAACACCATATATTTT.

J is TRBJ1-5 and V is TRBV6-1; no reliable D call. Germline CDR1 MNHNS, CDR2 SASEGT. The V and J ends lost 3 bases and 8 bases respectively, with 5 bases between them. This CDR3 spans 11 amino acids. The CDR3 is CASSDVKPQHF. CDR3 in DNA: TGTGCCAGCAGTGACGTAAAGCCCCAGCATTTT.

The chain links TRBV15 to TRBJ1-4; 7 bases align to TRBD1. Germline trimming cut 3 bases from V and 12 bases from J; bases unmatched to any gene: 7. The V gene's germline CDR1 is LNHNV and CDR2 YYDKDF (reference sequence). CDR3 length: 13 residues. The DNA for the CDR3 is TGTGCCACCAGCAGGGGAGAGACAGGGCAACTGTTTTTT. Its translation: CATSRGETGQLFF.

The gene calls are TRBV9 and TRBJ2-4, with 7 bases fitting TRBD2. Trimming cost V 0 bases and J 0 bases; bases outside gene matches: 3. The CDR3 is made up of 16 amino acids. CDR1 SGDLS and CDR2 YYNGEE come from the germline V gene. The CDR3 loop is CASSVASGGAKNIQYF. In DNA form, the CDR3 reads TGTGCCAGCAGCGTAGCGTCGGGGGGAGCCAAAAACATTCAGTACTTC.

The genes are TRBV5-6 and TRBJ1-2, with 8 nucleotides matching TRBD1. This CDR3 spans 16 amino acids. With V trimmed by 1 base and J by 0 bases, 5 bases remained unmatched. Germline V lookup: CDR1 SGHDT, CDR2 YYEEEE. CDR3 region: CASSLTGQGPNYGYTF. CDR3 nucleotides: TGTGCCAGCAGCTTGACTGGACAGGGTCCTAACTATGGCTACACCTTC.

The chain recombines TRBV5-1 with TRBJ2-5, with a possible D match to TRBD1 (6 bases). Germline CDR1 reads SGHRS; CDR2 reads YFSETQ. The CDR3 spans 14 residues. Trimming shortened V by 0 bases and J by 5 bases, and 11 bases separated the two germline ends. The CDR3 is CASSLGGPRETQYF. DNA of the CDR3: TGCGCCAGCAGCTTGGGGGGGCCCAGGGAGACCCAGTACTTC.

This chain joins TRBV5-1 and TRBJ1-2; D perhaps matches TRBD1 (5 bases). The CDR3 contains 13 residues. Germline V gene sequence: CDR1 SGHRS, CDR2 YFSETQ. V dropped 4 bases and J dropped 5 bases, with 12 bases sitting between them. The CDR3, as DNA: TGCGCCAGCAGCGCAGGGTCTGTGTATGGCTACACCTTC. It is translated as CASSAGSVYGYTF.

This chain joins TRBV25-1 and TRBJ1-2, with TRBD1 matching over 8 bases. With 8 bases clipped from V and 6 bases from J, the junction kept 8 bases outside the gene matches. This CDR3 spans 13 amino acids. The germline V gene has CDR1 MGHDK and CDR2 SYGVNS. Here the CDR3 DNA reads TGTGCCAGCGGACAGGGCGGATTAAATGGCTACACCTTC. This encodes CASGQGGLNGYTF.

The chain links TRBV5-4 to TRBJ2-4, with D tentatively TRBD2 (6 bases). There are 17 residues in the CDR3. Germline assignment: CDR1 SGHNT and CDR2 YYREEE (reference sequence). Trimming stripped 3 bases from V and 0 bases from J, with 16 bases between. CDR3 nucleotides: TGTGCCAGCAGCTCCGGAAAGGAGGGGCTAGCCAAAAACATTCAGTACTTC. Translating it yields CASSSGKEGLAKNIQYF.

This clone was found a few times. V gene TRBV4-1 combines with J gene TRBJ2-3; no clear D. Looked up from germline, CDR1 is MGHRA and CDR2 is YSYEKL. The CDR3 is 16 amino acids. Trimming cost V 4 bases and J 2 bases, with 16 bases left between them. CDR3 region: CASSRRASETTDTQYF. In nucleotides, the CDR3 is TGCGCCAGCAGCCGGAGAGCCTCCGAGACCACAGATACGCAGTATTTT.

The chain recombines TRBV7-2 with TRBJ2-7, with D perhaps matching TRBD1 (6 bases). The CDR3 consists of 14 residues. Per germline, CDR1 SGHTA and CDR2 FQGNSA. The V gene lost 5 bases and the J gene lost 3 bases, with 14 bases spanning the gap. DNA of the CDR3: TGTGCCAGCAGCCCTACGACAGGATACTACGAGCAGTACTTC. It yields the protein CASSPTTGYYEQYF.

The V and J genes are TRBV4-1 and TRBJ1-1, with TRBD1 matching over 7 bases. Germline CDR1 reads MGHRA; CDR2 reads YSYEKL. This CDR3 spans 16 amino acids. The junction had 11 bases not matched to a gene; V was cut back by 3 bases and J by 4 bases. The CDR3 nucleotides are TGCGCCAGCAGCCACAGCCCCGACAGGGCGGCCACTGAAGCTTTCTTT. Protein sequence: CASSHSPDRAATEAFF.

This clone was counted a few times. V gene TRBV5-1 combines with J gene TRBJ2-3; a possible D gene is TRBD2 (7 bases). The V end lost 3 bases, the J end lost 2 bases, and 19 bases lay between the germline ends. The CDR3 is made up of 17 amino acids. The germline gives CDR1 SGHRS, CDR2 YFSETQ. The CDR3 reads CASSSPPGGLSTDTQYF. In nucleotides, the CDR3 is TGCGCCAGCAGCTCACCCCCCGGGGGGCTCTCCACAGATACGCAGTATTTT.

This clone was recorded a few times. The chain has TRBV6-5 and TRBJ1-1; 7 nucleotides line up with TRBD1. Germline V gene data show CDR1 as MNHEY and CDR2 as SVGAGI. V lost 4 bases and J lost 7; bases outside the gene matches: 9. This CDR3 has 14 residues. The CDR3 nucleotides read TGTGCCAGCAGTTCAACCCTCAGGGGGAATGAAGCTTTCTTT. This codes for CASSSTLRGNEAFF.

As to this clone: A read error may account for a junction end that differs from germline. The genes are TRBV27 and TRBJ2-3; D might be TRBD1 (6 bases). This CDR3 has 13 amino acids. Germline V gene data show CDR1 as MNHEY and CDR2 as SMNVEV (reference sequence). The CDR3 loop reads CASSLRPDRAYSF. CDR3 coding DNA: TGTGCCAGCAGTTTACGTCCGGACAGAGCGTATTCATTT.

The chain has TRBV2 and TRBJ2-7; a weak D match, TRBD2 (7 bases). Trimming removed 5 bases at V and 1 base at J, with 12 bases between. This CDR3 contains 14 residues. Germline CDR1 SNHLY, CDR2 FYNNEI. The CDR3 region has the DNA TGTGCCAGCAGTAGGGGGAGGGTTTCCTACGAGCAGTACTTC. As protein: CASSRGRVSYEQYF.